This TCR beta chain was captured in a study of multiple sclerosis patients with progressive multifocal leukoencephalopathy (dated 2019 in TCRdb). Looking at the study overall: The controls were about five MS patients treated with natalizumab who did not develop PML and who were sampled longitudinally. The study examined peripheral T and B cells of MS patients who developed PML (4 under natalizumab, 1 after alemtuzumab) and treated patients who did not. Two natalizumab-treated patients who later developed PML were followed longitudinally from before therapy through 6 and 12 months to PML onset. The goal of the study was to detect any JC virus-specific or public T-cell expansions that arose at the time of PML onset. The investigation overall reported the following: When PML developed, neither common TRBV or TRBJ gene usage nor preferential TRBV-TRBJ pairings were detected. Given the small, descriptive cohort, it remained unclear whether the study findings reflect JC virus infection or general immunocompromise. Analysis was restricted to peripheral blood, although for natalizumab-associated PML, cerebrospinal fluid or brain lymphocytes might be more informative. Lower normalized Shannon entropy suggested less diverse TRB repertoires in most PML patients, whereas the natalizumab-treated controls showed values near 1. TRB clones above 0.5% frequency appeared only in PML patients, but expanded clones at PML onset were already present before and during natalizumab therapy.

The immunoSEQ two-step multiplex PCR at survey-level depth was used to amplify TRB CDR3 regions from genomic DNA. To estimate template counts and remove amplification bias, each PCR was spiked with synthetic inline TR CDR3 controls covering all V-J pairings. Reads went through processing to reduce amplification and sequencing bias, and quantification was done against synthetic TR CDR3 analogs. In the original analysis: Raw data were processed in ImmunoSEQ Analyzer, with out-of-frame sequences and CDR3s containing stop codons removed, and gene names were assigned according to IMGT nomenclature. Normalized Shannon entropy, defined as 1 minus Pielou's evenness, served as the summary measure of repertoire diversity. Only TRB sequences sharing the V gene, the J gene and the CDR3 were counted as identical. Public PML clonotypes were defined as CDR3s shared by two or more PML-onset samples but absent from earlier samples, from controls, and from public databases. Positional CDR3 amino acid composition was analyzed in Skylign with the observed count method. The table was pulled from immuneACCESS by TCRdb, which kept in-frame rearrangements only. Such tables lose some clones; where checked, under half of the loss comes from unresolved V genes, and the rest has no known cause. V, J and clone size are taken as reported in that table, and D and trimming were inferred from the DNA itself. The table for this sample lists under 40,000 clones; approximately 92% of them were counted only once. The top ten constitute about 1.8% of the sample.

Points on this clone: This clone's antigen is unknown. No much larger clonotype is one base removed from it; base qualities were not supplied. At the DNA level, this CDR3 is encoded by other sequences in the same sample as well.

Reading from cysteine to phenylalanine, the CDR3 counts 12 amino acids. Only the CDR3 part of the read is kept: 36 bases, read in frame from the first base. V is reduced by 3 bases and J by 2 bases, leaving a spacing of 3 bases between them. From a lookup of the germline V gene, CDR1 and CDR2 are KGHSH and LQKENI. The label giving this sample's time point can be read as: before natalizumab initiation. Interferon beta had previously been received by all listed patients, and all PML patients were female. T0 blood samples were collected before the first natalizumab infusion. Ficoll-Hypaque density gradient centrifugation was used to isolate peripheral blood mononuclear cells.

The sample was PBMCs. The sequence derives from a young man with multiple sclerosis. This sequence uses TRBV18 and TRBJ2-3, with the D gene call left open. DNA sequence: TGTGCCAGCTCACCGTCCACAGATACGCAGTATTTT. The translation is CASSPSTDTQYF.